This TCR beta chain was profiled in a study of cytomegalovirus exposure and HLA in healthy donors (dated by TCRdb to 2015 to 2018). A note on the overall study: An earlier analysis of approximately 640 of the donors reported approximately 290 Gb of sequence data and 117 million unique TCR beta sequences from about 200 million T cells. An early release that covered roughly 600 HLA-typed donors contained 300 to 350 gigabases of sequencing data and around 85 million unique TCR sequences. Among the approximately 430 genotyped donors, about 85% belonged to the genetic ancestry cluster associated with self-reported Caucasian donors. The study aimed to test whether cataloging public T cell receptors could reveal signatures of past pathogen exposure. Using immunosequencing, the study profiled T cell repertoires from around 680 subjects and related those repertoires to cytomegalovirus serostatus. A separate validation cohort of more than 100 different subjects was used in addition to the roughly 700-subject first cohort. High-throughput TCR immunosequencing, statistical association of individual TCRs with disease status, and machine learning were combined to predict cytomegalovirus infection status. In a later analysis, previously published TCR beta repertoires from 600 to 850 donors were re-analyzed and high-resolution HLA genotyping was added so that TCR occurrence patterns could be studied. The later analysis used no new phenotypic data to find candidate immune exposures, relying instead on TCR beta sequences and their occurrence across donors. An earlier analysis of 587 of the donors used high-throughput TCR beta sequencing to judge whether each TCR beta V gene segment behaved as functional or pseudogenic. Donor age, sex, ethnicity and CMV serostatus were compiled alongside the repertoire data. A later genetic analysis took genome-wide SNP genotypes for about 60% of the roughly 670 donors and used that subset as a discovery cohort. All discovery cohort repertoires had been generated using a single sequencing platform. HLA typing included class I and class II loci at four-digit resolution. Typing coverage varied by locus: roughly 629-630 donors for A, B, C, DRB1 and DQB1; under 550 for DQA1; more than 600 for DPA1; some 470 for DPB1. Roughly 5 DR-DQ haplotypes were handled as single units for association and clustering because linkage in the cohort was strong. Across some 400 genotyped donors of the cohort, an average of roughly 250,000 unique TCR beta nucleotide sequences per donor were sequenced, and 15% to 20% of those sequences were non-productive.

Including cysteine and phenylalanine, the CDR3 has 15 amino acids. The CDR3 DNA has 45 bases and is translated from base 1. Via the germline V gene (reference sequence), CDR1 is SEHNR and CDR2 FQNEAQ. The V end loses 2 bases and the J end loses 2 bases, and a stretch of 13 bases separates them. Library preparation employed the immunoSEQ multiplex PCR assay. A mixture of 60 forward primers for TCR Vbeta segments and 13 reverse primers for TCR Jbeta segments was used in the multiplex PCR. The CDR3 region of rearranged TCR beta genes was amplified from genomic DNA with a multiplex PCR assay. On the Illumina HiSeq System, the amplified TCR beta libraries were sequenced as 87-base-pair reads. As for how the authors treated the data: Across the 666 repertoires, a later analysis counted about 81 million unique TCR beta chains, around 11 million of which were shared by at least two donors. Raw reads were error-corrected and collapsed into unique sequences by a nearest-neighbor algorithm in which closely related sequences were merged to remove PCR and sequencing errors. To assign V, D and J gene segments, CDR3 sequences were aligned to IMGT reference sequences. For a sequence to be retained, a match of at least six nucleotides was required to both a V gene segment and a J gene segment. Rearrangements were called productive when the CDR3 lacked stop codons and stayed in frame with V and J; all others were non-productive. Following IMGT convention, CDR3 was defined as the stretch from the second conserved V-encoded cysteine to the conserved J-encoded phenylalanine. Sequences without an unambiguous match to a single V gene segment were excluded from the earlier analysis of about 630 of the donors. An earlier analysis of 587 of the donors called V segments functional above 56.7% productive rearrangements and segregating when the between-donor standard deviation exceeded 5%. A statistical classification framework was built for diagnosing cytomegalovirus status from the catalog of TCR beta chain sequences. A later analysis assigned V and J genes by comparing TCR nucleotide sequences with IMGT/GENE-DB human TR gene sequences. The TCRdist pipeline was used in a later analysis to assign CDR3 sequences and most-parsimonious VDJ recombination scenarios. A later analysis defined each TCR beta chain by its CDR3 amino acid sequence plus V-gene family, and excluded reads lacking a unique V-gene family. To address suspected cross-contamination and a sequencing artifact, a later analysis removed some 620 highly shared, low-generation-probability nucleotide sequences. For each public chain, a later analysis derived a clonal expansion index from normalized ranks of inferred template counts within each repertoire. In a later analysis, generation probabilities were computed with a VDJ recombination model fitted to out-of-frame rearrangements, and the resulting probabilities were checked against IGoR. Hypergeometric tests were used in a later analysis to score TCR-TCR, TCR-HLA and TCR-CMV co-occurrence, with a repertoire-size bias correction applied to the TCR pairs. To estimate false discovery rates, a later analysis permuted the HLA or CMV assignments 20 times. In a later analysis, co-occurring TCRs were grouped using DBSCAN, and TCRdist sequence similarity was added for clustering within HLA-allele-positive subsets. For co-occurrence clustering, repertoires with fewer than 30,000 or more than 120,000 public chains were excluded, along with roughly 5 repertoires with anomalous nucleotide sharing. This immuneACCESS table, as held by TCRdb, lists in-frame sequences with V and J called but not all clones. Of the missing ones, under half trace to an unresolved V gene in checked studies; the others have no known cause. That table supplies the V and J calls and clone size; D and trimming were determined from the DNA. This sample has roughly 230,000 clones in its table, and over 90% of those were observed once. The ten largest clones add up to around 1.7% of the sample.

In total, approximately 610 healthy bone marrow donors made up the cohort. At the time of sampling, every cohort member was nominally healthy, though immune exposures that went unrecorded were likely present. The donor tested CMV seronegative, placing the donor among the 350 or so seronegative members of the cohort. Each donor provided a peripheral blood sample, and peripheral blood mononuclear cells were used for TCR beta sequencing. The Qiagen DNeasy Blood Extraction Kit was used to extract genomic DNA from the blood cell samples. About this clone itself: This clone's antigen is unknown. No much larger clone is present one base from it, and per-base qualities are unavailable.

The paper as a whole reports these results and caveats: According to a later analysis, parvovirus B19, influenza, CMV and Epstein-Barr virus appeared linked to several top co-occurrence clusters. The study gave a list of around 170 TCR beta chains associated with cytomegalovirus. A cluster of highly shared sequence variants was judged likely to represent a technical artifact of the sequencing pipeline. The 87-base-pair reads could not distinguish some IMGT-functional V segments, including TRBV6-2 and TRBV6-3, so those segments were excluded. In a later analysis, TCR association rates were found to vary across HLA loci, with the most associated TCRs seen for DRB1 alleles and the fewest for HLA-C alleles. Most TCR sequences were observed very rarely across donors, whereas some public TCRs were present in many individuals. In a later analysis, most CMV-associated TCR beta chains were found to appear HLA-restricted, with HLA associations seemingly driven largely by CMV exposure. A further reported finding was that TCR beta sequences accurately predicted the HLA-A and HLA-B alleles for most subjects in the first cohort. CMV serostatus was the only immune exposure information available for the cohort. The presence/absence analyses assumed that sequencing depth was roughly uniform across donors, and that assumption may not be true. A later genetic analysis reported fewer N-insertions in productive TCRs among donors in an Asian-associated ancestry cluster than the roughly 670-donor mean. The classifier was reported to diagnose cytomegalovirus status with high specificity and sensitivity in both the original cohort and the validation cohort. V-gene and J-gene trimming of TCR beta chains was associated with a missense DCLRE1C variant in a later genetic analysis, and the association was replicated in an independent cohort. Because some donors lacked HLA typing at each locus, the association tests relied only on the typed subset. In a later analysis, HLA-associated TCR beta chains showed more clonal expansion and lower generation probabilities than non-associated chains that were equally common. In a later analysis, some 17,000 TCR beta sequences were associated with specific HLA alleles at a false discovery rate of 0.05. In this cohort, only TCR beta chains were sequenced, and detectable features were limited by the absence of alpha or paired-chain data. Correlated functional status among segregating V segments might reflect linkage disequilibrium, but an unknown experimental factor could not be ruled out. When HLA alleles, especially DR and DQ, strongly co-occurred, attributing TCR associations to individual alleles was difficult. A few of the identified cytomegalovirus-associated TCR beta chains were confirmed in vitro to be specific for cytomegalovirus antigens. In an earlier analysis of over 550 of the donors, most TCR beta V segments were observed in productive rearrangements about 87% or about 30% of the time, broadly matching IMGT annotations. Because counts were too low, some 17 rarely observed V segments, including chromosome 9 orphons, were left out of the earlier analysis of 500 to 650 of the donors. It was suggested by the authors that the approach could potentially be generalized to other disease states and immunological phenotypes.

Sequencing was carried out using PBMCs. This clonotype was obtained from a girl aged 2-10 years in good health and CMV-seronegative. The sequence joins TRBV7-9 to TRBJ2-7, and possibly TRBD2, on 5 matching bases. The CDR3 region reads CASSLSTEGAYEQYF. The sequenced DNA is TGTGCCAGCAGCTTAAGTACAGAGGGAGCCTACGAGCAGTACTTC.